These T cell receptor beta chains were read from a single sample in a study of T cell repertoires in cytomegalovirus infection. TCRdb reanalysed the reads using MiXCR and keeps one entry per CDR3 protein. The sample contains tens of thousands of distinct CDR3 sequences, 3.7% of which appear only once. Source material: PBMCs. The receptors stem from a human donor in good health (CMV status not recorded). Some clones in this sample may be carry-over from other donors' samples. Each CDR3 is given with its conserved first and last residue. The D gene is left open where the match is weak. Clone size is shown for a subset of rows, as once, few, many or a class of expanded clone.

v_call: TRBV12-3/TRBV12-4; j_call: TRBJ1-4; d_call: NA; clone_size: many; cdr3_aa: CASRLRAGNEKLFF; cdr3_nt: TGTGCCAGCAGACTCCGGGCCGGTAATGAAAAACTGTTTTTT
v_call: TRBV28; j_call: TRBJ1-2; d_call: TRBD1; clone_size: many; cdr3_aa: CATRGTGGYGYTF; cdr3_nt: TGTGCCACCAGGGGGACAGGGGGCTATGGCTACACCTTC
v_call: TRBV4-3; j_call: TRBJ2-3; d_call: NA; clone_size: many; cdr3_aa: CASSPAPPSDSPTDTQYF; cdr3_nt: TGCGCCAGCAGCCCAGCACCACCTAGCGATTCCCCCACAGATACGCAGTATTTT
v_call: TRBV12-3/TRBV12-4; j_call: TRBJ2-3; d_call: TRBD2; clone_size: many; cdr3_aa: CASSIKRGSTDTQYF; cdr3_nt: TGTGCCAGCAGTATCAAGCGGGGGAGCACAGATACGCAGTATTTT
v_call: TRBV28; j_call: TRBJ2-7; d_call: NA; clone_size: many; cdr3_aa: CASVADAYEQYF; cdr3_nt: TGTGCCAGCGTGGCGGACGCCTACGAGCAGTACTTC
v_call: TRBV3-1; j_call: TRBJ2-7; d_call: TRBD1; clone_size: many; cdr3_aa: CASSHHAGTGGREQYF; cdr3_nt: TGTGCCAGCAGCCATCACGCCGGGACAGGGGGCCGCGAGCAGTACTTC
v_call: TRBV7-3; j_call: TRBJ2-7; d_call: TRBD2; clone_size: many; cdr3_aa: CASSPGGFTPYEQYF; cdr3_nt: TGTGCCAGCAGCCCGGGGGGATTTACCCCCTACGAGCAGTACTTC
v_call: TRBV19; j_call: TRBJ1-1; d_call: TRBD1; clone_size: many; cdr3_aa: CASSQDSGGGTEAFF; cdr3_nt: TGTGCCAGTAGTCAAGACTCAGGGGGTGGGACTGAAGCTTTCTTT
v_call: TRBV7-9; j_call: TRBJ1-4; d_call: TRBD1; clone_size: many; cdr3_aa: CASSSGQGYEKLFF; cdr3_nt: TGTGCCAGCAGCTCGGGACAGGGGTATGAAAAACTGTTTTTT
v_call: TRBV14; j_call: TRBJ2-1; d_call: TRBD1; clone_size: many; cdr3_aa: CASSLRTGGYNEQFF; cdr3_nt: TGTGCCAGCAGCCTCCGGACAGGGGGCTACAATGAGCAGTTCTTC
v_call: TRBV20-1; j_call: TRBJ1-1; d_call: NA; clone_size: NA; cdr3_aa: CRTQRDEAFF; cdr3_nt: TGCAGAACTCAGCGAGATGAAGCTTTCTTT
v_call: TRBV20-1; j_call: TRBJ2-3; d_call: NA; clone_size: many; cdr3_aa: CSARAPTDTQYF; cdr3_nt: TGCAGTGCTAGAGCCCCGACAGATACGCAGTATTTT
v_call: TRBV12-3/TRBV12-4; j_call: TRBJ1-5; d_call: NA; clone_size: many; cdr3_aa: CASSLSRRKSNQPQHF; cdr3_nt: TGTGCCAGCAGTTTAAGCAGAAGAAAAAGCAATCAGCCCCAGCATTTT
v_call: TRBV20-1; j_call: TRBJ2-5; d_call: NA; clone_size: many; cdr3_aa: CSARDPGGLQETQYF; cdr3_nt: TGCAGTGCTAGAGACCCGGGGGGCCTACAAGAGACCCAGTACTTC
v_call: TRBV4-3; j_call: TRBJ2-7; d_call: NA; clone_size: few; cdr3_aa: CASSPNRGNGFYEQYF; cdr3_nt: TGCGCCAGCAGCCCGAACCGGGGAAACGGTTTTTACGAGCAGTACTTC
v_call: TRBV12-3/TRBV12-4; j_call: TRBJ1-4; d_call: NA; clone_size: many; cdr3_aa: CASSLFRTENEKLFF; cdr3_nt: TGTGCCAGCAGTTTGTTTCGTACGGAAAATGAAAAACTGTTTTTT
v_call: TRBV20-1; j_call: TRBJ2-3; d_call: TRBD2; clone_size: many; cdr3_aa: CSAREGGNTDTQYF; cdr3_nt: TGCAGTGCTAGAGAGGGGGGGAACACAGATACGCAGTATTTT
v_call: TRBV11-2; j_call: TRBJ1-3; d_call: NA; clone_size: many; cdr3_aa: CASSPGSSGNTIYF; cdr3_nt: TGTGCCAGCAGCCCGGGTAGCTCTGGAAACACCATATATTTT
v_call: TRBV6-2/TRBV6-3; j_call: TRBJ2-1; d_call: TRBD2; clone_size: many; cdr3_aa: CASSYRSGEVDEQFF; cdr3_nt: TGTGCCAGCAGTTACCGGAGCGGGGAAGTGGATGAGCAGTTCTTC
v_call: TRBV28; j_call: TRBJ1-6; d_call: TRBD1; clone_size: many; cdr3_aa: CASSIRQGSHYNSPLHF; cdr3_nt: TGTGCCAGCAGCATTCGACAGGGGTCCCACTATAATTCACCCCTCCACTTT
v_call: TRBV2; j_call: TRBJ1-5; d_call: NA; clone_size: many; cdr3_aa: CASSGTGNQPQHF; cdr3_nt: TGTGCCAGCAGTGGGACAGGCAATCAGCCCCAGCATTTT
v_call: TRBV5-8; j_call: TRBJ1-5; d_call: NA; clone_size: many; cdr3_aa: CASSSDGYQPQHF; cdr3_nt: TGTGCCAGCAGCTCCGACGGATATCAGCCCCAGCATTTT
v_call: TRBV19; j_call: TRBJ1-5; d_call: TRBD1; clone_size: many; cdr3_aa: CASSSTGTGGQPQHF; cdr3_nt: TGTGCCAGTAGCTCAACCGGGACAGGGGGCCAGCCCCAGCATTTT
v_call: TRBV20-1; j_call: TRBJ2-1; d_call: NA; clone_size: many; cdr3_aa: CSARVQYNEQFF; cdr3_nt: TGCAGTGCTAGAGTCCAGTACAATGAGCAGTTCTTC
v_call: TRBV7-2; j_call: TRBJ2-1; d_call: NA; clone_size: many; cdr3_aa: CASSLAGFNEQFF; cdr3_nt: TGTGCCAGCAGCTTAGCGGGGTTCAATGAGCAGTTCTTC
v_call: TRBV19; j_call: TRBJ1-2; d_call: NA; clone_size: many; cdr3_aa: CASSIYLSAGYTF; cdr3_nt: TGTGCCAGTAGTATTTACCTTTCGGCTGGCTACACCTTC
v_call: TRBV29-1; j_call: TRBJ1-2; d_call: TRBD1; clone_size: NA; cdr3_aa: CSVARGLYGYTF; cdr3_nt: TGCAGCGTTGCCAGGGGGCTCTATGGCTACACCTTC
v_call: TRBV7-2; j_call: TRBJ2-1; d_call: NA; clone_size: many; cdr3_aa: CASSLQMGNEQFF; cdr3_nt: TGTGCCAGCAGCTTACAAATGGGGAATGAGCAGTTCTTC
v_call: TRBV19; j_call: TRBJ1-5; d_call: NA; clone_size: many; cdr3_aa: CVQYQPQHF; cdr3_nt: TGTGTTCAATATCAGCCCCAGCATTTT
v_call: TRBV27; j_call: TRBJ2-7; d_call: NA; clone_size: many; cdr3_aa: CASSPTGTGSPYEQYF; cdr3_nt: TGTGCCAGCAGTCCTACCGGAACAGGGAGCCCCTACGAGCAGTACTTC
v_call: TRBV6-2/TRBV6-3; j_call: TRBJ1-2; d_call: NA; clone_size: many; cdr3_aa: CASSYRSNYGYTF; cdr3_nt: TGTGCCAGCAGTTACCGGTCTAACTATGGCTACACCTTC
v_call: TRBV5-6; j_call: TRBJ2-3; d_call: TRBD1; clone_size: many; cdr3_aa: CASSAGTANTDTQYF; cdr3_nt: TGTGCCAGCAGCGCCGGGACAGCCAACACAGATACGCAGTATTTT
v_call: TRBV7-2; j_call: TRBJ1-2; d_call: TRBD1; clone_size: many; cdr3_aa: CASSLGDVTPTGLGSGYTF; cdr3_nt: TGTGCCAGCAGCTTAGGGGACGTCACTCCGACAGGGTTGGGTAGTGGCTACACCTTC
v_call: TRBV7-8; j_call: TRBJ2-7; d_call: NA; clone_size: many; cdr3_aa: CASSLEVAYEQYF; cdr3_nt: TGTGCCAGCAGCTTAGAGGTAGCCTACGAGCAGTACTTC
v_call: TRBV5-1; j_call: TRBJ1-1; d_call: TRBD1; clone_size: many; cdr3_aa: CASSQTQGGPEAFF; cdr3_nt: TGCGCCAGCAGCCAAACCCAGGGGGGACCTGAAGCTTTCTTT
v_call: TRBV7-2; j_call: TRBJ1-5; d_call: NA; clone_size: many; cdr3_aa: CASSLDQGSNQPQHF; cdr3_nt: TGTGCCAGCAGCTTAGACCAGGGAAGCAATCAGCCCCAGCATTTT
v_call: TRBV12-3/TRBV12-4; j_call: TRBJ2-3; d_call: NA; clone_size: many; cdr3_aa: CASSPHRPSTDTQYF; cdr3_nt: TGTGCCAGCAGCCCCCACAGGCCCAGCACAGATACGCAGTATTTT
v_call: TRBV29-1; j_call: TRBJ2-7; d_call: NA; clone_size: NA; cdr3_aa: CSVMADEQYF; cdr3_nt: TGCAGCGTTATGGCGGACGAGCAGTACTTC
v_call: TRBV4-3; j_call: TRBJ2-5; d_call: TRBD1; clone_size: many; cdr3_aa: CASSQDLTGTGGQETQYF; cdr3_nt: TGCGCCAGCAGCCAAGATCTAACCGGGACAGGGGGCCAAGAGACCCAGTACTTC
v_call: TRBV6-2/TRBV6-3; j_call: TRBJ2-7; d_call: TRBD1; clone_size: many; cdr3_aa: CASRKTGVVYEQYF; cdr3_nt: TGTGCCAGCAGGAAGACAGGGGTAGTTTACGAGCAGTACTTC
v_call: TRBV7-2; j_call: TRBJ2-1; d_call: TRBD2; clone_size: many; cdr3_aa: CASLGLPNYNEQFF; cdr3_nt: TGTGCCAGCTTGGGACTACCAAACTACAATGAGCAGTTCTTC
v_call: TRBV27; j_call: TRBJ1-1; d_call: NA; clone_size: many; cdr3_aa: CASSTWWGTEAFF; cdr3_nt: TGTGCCAGCAGTACTTGGTGGGGGACTGAAGCTTTCTTT
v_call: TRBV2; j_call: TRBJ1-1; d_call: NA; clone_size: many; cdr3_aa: CASSGGRAYTEAFF; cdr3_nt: TGTGCCAGCAGTGGAGGCAGGGCGTACACTGAAGCTTTCTTT
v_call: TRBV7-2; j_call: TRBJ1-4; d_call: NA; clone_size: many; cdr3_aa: CASSPGDFEKLFF; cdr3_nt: TGTGCCAGCAGCCCGGGGGATTTCGAAAAACTGTTTTTT
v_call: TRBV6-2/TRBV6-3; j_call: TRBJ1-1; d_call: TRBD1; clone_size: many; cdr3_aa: CASSYANRGPAFF; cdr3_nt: TGTGCCAGCAGTTACGCGAACAGGGGGCCAGCTTTCTTT
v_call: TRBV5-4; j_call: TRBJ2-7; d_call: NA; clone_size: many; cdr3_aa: CASSSDRGLPYEQYF; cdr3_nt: TGTGCCAGCAGCTCAGACAGGGGACTACCCTACGAGCAGTACTTC
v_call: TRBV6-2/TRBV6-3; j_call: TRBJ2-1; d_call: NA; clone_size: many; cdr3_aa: CASNPGTEPTNEQFF; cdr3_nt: TGTGCCAGCAACCCGGGCACCGAGCCCACTAATGAGCAGTTCTTC
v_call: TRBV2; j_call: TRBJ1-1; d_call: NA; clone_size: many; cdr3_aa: CASTAQTGEAFF; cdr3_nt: TGTGCCAGCACTGCGCAGACCGGTGAAGCTTTCTTT
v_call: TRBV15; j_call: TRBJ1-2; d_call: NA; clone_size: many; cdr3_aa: CATSRQQAYGYTF; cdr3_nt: TGTGCCACCAGCAGACAACAGGCGTATGGCTACACCTTC
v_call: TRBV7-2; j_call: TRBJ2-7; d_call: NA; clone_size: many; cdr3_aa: CASSLTSYEQYF; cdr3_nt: TGTGCCAGCAGCTTGACCTCCTACGAGCAGTACTTC
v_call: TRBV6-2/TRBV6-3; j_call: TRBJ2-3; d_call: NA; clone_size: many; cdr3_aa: CASSYSRNTQYF; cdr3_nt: TGTGCCAGCAGTTACTCGAGAAATACGCAGTATTTT
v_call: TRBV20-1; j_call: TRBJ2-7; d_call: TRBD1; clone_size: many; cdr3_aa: CSARDRTGYGEQYF; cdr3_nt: TGCAGTGCTAGAGATAGGACAGGGTACGGCGAGCAGTACTTC
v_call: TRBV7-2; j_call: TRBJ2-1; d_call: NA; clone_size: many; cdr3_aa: CASSLKSSYNEQFF; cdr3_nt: TGTGCCAGCAGCTTAAAGTCATCATACAATGAGCAGTTCTTC
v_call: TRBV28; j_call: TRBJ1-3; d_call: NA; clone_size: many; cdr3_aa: CASSPWDTGNTIYF; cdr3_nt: TGTGCCAGCAGTCCATGGGACACTGGAAACACCATATATTTT
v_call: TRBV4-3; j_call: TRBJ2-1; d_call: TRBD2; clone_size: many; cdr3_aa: CASSQAGLAGEVFSYNEQFF; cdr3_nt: TGCGCCAGCAGCCAGGCCGGACTAGCGGGAGAAGTCTTCTCCTACAATGAGCAGTTCTTC
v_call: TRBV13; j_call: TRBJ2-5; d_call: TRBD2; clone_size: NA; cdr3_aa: CASSLWASGGMYQETPYF; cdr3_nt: TGTGCCAGCAGCTTATGGGCTAGCGGGGGCATGTACCAAGAGACCCCGTACTTC
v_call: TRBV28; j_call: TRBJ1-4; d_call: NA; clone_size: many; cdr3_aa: CASNSYNEKLFF; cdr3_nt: TGTGCCAGCAACAGCTATAATGAAAAACTGTTTTTT